The 18 T cell receptor beta chains below all came from one sample that was sequenced in a study of cytomegalovirus exposure and HLA in healthy donors. Repertoires were generated with immunoSEQ multiplex PCR, while TCRdb's copy carries only in-frame clones and drops some. The repertoire holds about 250,000 clones, 87% seen once, with about 12% in the top ten. The sample comprised PBMCs. The source of these receptors is a man between 18 and 29 years old in good health and CMV-seropositive.

The chain links TRBV27 to TRBJ2-2; 11 nucleotides align to TRBD2. V lost 5 bases and J lost 5; bases outside the gene matches: 7. The CDR3 consists of 16 residues. From germline, CDR1 is MNHEY and CDR2 SMNVEV (reference sequence). The CDR3 loop is CASSPGTSGDTGELFF. The CDR3 nucleotides are TGTGCCAGCAGTCCAGGGACTAGCGGTGATACCGGGGAGCTGTTTTTT.

This chain connects TRBV5-4 to TRBJ2-2, with a tentative D call TRBD1 (6 bases). V was pared by 0 bases and J by 3 bases, with 9 bases between. Germline V lookup: CDR1 SGHNT, CDR2 YYREEE (reference sequence). The CDR3 contains 15 residues. The CDR3 nucleotides read TGTGCCAGCAGCTTGGGGACAGCATACACCGGGGAGCTGTTTTTT. Translation gives CASSLGTAYTGELFF.

The V gene is TRBV5-4, the J gene TRBJ2-5; 7 nucleotides align to TRBD1. Germline-derived CDR1 and CDR2 are SGHNT and YYREEE (reference sequence). This CDR3 spans 14 amino acids. V trimming: 4 bases; J trimming: 2 bases; junction bases outside the gene matches: 5. CDR3 DNA: TGTGCCAGCAGCCACCGGGACAGACAAGAGACCCAGTACTTC. The encoded protein is CASSHRDRQETQYF. The variable domain in full, with the rest retrieved from reference TRBV5-4 and TRBJ2-5, is ETGVTQSPTHLIKTRGQQVTLRCSSQSGHNTVSWYQQALGQGPQFIFQYYREEENGRGNFPPRFSGLQFPNYSSELNVNALELDDSALYLCASSHRDRQETQYFGPGTRLLVL.

The V call is TRBV4-1, the J call TRBJ1-2, with D possibly being TRBD1 (5 bases). The CDR3 spans 15 residues. V lost 1 base and J lost 3, with 12 bases in between. CDR1 and CDR2 from the germline V gene are MGHRA and YSYEKL. The CDR3 reads CASSQGGGGDYGYTF. The CDR3 nucleotides read TGCGCCAGCAGCCAAGGGGGCGGCGGGGACTATGGCTACACCTTC.

The genes are TRBV7-9 and TRBJ1-2; D is possibly TRBD1 (6 bases). The V and J ends lost 6 bases and 2 bases respectively, with 13 bases between them. The CDR3 has 14 residues. The germline gives CDR1 SEHNR, CDR2 FQNEAQ (reference sequence). CDR3 region: CASRRGAGNYGYTF. The CDR3 region has the DNA TGTGCCAGCAGAAGGGGGGCGGGGAACTATGGCTACACCTTC.

A single count supports this clone. This rearrangement joins TRBV6-1 to TRBJ1-2, with 10 bases lining up with TRBD1. This CDR3 spans 15 amino acids. V lost 6 bases and J lost 7; bases outside the gene matches: 11. Germline loops: CDR1 MNHNS, CDR2 SASEGT. CDR3 residues: CASSQGGQGILGYTF. CDR3 DNA sequence: TGTGCCAGCAGCCAGGGGGGACAGGGGATTCTTGGCTACACCTTC.

The chain recombines TRBV4-2 with TRBJ1-5, with D maybe TRBD1 (5 bases). V gave up 1 base and J gave up 1 base, with 8 bases separating them. Germline V gives CDR1 LGHNA, CDR2 YNFKEQ. CDR3 length: 15 residues. DNA of the CDR3: TGTGCCAGCAGCCAAGCTTGGGACAGCAATCAGCCCCAGCATTTT. Its protein is CASSQAWDSNQPQHF.

The chain carries TRBV19 and TRBJ1-1; D call uncertain. The CDR3 totals 13 residues. Germline-derived CDR1 and CDR2 are LNHDA and SQIVND (reference sequence). V was clipped by 4 bases and J by 1 base, with 7 bases between them. CDR3 region: CASSTRPNTEAFF. CDR3 nucleotide sequence: TGTGCCAGTAGTACAAGACCGAACACTGAAGCTTTCTTT.

The chain links TRBV6-1 to TRBJ2-5, with D uncertain. This CDR3 has 15 residues. Trimming left V 7 bases short and J 2 bases short, with 17 bases between. Germline values: CDR1 MNHNS, CDR2 SASEGT. CDR3 in amino acids: CASKEVVYRQETQYF. For the CDR3, the DNA is TGTGCCAGCAAAGAAGTGGTTTACAGACAAGAGACCCAGTACTTC.

CDR3 DNA sequence: TGCGCCAGCGCCAAATGGGGGACAGAGAACACCGGGGAGCTGTTTTTT. Protein: CASAKWGTENTGELFF. The chain is built from TRBV5-1 and TRBJ2-2, with 7 bases aligning to TRBD1. This CDR3 has 16 residues. With V trimmed by 7 bases and J by 1 base, 10 bases remained unmatched. The germline V gene encodes CDR1 SGHRS and CDR2 YFSETQ.

The CDR3 region has the DNA TGTGCCAGCAGCCTGACCGGGACGGATACGCAGTATTTT. Translating gives CASSLTGTDTQYF. The V call is TRBV7-9, the J call TRBJ2-3, with D perhaps matching TRBD1 or TRBD2 (5 bases each). Germline assignment: CDR1 SEHNR and CDR2 FQNEAQ (reference sequence). Trimming pared 5 bases from V and 6 bases from J, leaving 12 bases between. This CDR3 contains 13 residues.

The V call is TRBV7-6, the J call TRBJ1-1; D gene ambiguous. V lost 2 bases to trimming and J lost 4 bases, with 8 bases between them. Per the germline V gene, CDR1 is SGHVS and CDR2 is FNYEAQ. CDR3 length: 13 residues. The CDR3: CASSLFRGTEAFF. CDR3 DNA: TGTGCCAGCAGCTTATTCCGTGGCACTGAAGCTTTCTTT.

J is TRBJ2-1 and V is TRBV4-1; 10 bases fit TRBD2. Germline values: CDR1 MGHRA, CDR2 YSYEKL. The CDR3 spans 15 residues. Unmatched junction bases numbered 12, after V lost 4 bases and J lost 12 bases. The CDR3 sequence: CASSLGTSAITRQFF. The CDR3 DNA sequence: TGCGCCAGCAGCCTGGGGACTAGCGCGATCACACGGCAGTTCTTC.

J is TRBJ2-6 and V is TRBV10-3, with unresolved D. The V gene lost 5 bases and the J gene lost 0 bases, with 8 bases spanning the gap. The CDR3 covers 15 residues. In germline, CDR1 is ENHRY, CDR2 SYGVKD. CDR3 residues: CAISRMVSGANVLTF. For the CDR3, the DNA is TGTGCCATCAGTCGTATGGTCTCTGGGGCCAACGTCCTGACTTTC.

Only a few counts were recorded for this clone. The genes are TRBV4-2 and TRBJ2-7; TRBD2 matches at 9 bases. V lost 4 bases and J lost 0; bases outside the gene matches: 7. Germline V gives CDR1 LGHNA, CDR2 YNFKEQ. The CDR3 runs to 16 residues. This CDR3 is CASSPRLADSSYEQYF. CDR3 sequence (DNA): TGTGCCAGCAGCCCTCGACTAGCGGATAGCTCCTACGAGCAGTACTTC.

V gene TRBV30 combines with J gene TRBJ2-7, with 7 nucleotides matching TRBD2. CDR3 size: 14 residues. Germline CDR1 GTSNPN, CDR2 SVGIG (reference sequence). V trimming: 0 bases; J trimming: 4 bases; junction bases outside the gene matches: 6. The CDR3 here is CAWSVPREGYEQYF. In DNA form, the CDR3 reads TGTGCCTGGAGTGTACCGAGGGAGGGGTACGAGCAGTACTTC. The full variable domain, its missing parts supplied by reference TRBV30 and TRBJ2-7, is SQTIHQWPATLVQPVGSPLSLECTVEGTSNPNLYWYRQAAGRGLQLLFYSVGIGQISSEVPQNLSASRPQDRQFILSSKKLLLSDSGFYLCAWSVPREGYEQYFGPGTRLTVT.

The chain combines TRBV10-3 with TRBJ1-3; 9 positions match TRBD1. Germline CDR1 is ENHRY and CDR2 is SYGVKD. The ends lost 4 bases at V and 0 bases at J; junction bases unmatched: 1. The CDR3 consists of 15 residues. The CDR3 DNA reads as TGTGCCATCAGTGGGACAGGGGACTCTGGAAACACCATATATTTT. This gives the protein CAISGTGDSGNTIYF.

The chain uses TRBV7-9 and TRBJ2-4, with D perhaps assigned TRBD1 or TRBD2 (6 bases each). The CDR3 consists of 14 residues. V was trimmed by 4 bases and J by 5 bases, leaving 12 bases between them. Germline V CDR1 and CDR2: SEHNR, FQNEAQ (reference sequence). The CDR3 loop reads CASSSDRRENIQYF. For the CDR3, the DNA is TGTGCCAGCAGCTCCGACAGGAGGGAAAACATTCAGTACTTC. Complete variable domain (other parts from reference TRBV7-9 and TRBJ2-4): DTGVSQNPRHKITKRGQNVTFRCDPISEHNRLYWYRQTLGQGPEFLTYFQNEAQLEKSRLLSDRFSAERPKGSFSTLEIQRTEQGDSAMYLCASSSDRRENIQYFGAGTRLSVL.